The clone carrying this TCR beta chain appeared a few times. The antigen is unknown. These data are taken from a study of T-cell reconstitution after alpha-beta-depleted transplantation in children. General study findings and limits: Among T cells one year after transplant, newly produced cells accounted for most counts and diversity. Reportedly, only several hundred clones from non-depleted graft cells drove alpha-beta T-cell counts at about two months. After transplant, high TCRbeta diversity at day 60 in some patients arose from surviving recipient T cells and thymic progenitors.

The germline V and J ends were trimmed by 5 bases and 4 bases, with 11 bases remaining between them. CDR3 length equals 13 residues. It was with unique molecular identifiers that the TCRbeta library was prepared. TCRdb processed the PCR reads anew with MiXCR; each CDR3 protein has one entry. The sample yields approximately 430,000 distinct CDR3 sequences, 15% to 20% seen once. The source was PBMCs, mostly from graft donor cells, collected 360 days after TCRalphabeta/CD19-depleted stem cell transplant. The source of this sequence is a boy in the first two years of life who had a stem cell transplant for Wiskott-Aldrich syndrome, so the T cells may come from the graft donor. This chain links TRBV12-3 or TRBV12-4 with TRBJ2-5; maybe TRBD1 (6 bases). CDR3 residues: CASSTQGRETQYF. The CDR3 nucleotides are TGTGCCAGCAGTACCCAGGGGCGAGAGACCCAGTACTTC.